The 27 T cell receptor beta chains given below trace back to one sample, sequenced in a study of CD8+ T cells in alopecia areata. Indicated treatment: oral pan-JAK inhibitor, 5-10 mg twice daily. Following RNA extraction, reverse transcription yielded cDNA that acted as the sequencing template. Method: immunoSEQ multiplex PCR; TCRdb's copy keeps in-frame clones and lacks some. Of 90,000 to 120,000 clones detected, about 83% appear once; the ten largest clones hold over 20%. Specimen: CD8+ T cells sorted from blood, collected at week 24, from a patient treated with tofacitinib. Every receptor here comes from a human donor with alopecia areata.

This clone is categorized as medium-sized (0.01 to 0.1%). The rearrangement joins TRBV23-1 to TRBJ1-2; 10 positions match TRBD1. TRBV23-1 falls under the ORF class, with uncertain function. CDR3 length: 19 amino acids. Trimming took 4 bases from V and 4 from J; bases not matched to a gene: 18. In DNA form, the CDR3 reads TGCGCCAGCAGTCCCCATGATGGGACAGGGGAATCCGCGGGCTATGGCTACACCTTC. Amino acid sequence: CASSPHDGTGESAGYGYTF.

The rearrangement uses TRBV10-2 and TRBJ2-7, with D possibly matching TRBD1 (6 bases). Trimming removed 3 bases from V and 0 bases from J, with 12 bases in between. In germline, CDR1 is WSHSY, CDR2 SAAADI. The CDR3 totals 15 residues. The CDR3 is CASSEHRVGSYEQYF. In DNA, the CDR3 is TGCGCCAGCAGTGAACACAGGGTGGGCTCCTACGAGCAGTACTTC.

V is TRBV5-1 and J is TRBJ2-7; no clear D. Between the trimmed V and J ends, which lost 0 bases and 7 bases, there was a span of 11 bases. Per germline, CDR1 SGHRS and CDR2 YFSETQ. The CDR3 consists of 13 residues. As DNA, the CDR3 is TGCGCCAGCAGCTTGGTTGGGTTACAAGAGCAGTACTTC. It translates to CASSLVGLQEQYF. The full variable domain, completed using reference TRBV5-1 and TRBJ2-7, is KAGVTQTPRYLIKTRGQQVTLSCSPISGHRSVSWYQQTPGQGLQFLFEYFSETQRNKGNFPGRFSGRQFSNSRSEMNVSTLELGDSALYLCASSLVGLQEQYFGPGTRLTVT.

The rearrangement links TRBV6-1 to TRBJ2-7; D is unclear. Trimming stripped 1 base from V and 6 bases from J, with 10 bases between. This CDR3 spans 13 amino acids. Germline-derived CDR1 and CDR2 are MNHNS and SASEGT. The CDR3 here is CASSEGLVFEQYF. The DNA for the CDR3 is TGTGCCAGCAGTGAAGGTCTAGTATTCGAGCAGTACTTC.

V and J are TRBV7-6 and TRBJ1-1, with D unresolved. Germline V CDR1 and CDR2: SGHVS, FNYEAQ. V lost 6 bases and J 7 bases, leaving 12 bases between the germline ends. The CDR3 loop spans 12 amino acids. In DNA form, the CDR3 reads TGTGCCAGCAGTCCCGACCGCATTGAAGCTTTCTTT. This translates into CASSPDRIEAFF.

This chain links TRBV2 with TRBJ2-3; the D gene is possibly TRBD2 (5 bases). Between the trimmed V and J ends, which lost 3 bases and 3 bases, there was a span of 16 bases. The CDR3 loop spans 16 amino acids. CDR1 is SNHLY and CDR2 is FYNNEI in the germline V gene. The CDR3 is CASSDGHRGGTDTQYF. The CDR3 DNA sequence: TGTGCCAGCAGTGACGGGCACCGAGGCGGGACAGATACGCAGTATTTT.

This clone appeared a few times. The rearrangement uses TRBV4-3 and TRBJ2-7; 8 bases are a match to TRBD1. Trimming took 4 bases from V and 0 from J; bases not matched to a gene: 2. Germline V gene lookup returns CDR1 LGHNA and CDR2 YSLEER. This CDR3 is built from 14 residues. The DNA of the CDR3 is TGCGCCAGCAGCCGGACAGGGAACTCCTACGAGCAGTACTTC. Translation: CASSRTGNSYEQYF.

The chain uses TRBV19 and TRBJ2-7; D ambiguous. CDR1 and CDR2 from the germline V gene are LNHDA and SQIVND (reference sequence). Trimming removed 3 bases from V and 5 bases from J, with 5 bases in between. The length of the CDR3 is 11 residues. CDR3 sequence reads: CASSISDEQYF. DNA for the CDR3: TGTGCCAGTAGTATTAGTGACGAGCAGTACTTC.

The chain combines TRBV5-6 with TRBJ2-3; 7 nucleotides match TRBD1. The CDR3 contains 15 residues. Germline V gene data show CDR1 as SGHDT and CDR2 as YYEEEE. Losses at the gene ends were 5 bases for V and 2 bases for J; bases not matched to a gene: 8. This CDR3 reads CASSTGEKDTDTQYF. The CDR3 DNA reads TGTGCCAGCAGTACAGGGGAGAAGGACACAGATACGCAGTATTTT.

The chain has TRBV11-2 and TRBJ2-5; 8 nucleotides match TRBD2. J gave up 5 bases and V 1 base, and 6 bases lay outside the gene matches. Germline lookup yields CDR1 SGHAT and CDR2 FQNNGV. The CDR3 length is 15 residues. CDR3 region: CASSLGAGVGETQYF. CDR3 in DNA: TGTGCCAGCAGCTTAGGAGCGGGGGTCGGGGAGACCCAGTACTTC.

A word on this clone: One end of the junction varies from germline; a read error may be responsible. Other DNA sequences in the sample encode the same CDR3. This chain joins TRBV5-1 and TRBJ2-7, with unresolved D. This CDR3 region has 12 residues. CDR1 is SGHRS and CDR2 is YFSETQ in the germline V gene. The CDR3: CASSLSSYEQYF. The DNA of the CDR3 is TGTGCCAGCAGCTTAAGCTCCTACGAGCAGTACTTC.

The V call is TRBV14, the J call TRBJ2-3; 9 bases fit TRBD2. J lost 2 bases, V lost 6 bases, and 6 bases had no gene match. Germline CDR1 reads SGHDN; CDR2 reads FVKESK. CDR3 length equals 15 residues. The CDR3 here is CASSPTSGSTDTQYF. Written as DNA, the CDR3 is TGTGCCAGCAGTCCGACTAGCGGCTCCACAGATACGCAGTATTTT.

CDR3 protein: CASSIYTDTQYF. The CDR3 DNA reads as TGTGCCAGTAGTATTTATACAGATACGCAGTATTTT. The chain links TRBV19 to TRBJ2-3; D not resolved. CDR1 is LNHDA, CDR2 SQIVND, per germline (reference sequence). The CDR3 has 12 residues. The V end was cut by 3 bases, the J end by 3 bases, with 4 bases between. Looking up the rest from reference TRBV19 and TRBJ2-3 gives the full variable domain: DGGITQSPKYLFRKEGQNVTLSCEQNLNHDAMYWYRQDPGQGLRLIYYSQIVNDFQKGDIAEGYSVSREKKESFPLTVTSAQKNPTAFYLCASSIYTDTQYFGPGTRLTVL.

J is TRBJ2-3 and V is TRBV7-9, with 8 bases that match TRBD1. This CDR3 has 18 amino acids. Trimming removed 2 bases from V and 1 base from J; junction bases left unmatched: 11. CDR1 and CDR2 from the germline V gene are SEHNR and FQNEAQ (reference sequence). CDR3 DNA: TGTGCCAGCAGCTTACTCCAGGGGGCAGAATTGGGCACAGATACGCAGTATTTT. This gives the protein CASSLLQGAELGTDTQYF.

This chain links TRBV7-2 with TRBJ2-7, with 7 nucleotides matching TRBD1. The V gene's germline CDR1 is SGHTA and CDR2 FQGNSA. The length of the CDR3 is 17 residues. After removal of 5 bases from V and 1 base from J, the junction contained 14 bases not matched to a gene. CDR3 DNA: TGTGCCAGCAGCGTACGAGCTGGGGACAGCCCGTCCTACGAGCAGTACTTC. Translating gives CASSVRAGDSPSYEQYF.

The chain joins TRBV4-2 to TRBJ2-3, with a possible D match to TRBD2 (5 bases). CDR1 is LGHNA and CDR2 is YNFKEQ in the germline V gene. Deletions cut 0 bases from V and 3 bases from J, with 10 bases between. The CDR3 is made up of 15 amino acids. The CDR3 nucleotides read TGTGCCAGCAGCCAAGATCGACGGGGAACAGATACGCAGTATTTT. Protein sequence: CASSQDRRGTDTQYF.

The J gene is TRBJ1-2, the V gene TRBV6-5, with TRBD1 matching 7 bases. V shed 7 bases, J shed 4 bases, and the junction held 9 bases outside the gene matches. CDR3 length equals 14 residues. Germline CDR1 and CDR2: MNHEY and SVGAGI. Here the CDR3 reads CASNPTRGSYGYTF. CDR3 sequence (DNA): TGTGCCAGCAACCCCACCAGGGGGTCCTATGGCTACACCTTC.

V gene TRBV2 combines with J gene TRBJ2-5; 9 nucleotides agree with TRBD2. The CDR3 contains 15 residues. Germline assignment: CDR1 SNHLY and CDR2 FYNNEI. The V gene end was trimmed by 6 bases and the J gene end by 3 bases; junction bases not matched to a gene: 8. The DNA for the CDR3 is TGTGCCAGCAGCCACAATAGACTAGCGGAAGAGACCCAGTACTTC. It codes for CASSHNRLAEETQYF. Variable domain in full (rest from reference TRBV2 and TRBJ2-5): EPEVTQTPSHQVTQMGQEVILRCVPISNHLYFYWYRQILGQKVEFLVSFYNNEISEKSEIFDDQFSVERPDGSNFTLKIRSTKLEDSAMYFCASSHNRLAEETQYFGPGTRLLVL.

CDR3 loop: CASSLEGASTDTQYF. Here the CDR3 DNA reads TGTGCCAGCAGCTTAGAAGGGGCCAGCACAGATACGCAGTATTTT. This chain links TRBV7-2 with TRBJ2-3; possible D gene TRBD1, 5 bases. Trimming cost V 1 base and J 0 bases, with 8 bases left between them. The length of the CDR3 is 15 residues. Germline V gives CDR1 SGHTA, CDR2 FQGNSA.

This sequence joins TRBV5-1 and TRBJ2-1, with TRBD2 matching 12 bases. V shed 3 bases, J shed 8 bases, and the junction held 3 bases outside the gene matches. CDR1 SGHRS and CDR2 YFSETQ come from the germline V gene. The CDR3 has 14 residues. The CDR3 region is CASSSSGGADEQFF. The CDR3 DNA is TGCGCCAGCAGCTCTAGCGGGGGGGCCGATGAGCAGTTCTTC.

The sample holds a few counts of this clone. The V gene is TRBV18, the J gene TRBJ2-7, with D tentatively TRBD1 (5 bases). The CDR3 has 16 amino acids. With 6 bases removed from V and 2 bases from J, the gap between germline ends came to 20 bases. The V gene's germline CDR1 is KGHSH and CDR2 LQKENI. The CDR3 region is CASSPWRRERTYEQYF. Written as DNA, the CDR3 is TGTGCCAGCTCGCCTTGGCGCAGGGAACGAACCTACGAGCAGTACTTC.

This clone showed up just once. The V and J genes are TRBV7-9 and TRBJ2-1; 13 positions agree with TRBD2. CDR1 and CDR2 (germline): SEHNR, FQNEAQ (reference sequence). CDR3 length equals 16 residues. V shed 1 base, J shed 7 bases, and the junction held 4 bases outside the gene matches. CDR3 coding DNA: TGTGCCAGCAGCTTAGAGCCGGGACTAGCGGGGAATGAGCAGTTCTTC. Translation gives CASSLEPGLAGNEQFF.

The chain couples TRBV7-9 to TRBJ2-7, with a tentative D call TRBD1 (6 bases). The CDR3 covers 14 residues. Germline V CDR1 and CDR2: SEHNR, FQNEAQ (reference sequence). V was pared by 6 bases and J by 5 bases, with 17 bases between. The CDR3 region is CASRRTAEGDEQYF. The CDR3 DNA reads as TGTGCCAGCAGACGGACAGCAGAGGGTGACGAGCAGTACTTC.

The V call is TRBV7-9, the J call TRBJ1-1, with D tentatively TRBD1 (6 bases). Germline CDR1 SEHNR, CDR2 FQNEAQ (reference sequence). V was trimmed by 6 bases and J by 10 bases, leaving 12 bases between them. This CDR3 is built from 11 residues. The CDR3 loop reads CASSSTGGAFF. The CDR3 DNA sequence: TGTGCCAGCAGTTCGACAGGAGGAGCTTTCTTT.

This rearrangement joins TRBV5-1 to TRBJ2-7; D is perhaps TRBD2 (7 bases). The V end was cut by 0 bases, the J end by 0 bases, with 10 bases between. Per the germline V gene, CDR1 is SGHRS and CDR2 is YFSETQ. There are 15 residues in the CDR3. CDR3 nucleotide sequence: TGCGCCAGCAGCTTGGACGCGGGGGCCTCCTACGAGCAGTACTTC. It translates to CASSLDAGASYEQYF. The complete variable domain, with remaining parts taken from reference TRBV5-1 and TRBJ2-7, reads KAGVTQTPRYLIKTRGQQVTLSCSPISGHRSVSWYQQTPGQGLQFLFEYFSETQRNKGNFPGRFSGRQFSNSRSEMNVSTLELGDSALYLCASSLDAGASYEQYFGPGTRLTVT.

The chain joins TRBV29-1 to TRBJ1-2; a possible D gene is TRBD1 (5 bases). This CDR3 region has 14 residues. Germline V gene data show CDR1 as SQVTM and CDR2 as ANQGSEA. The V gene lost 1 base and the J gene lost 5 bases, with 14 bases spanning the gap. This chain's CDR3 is CSVEGWRSGYGYTF. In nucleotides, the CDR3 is TGCAGCGTTGAAGGCTGGAGGTCAGGGTATGGCTACACCTTC.

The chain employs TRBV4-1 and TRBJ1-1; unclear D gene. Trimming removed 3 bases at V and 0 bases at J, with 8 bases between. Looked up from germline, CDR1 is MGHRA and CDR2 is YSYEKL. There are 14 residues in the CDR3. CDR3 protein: CASSHQHLNTEAFF. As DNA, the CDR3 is TGCGCCAGCAGCCATCAACATTTGAACACTGAAGCTTTCTTT.